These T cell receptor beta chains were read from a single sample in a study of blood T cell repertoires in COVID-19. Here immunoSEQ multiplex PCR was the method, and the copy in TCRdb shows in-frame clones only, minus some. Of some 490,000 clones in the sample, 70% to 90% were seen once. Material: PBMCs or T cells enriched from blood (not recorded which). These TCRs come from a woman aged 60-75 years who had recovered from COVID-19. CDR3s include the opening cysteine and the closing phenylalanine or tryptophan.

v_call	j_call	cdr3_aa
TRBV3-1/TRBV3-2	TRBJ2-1	CASSQGGNEQFF
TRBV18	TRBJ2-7	CASSPGTGPYEQYF
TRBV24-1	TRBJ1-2	CATSDSSRPLEYGYTF
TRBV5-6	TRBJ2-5	CASTDDGGGSETQYF
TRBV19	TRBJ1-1	CASGPSGGGVTEAFF
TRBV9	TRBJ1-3	CASSVGPLVDTIYF
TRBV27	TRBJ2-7	CASSPGAYEQYF
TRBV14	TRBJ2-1	CASSPRVYSGEQFF
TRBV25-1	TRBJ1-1	CASRTDRGEAFF
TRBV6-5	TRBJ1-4	CASSFGTGVEKLFF
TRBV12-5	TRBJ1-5	CASGTWGQQPQHF
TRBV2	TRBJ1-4	CASSEAGTYGEKLFF
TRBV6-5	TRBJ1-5	CASSYGAGPNQPQHF
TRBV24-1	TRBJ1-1	CATSDARGYTEAFF
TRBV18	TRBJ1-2	CASSPLDREGYTF
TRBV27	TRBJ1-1	CASFRDMNTEAFF
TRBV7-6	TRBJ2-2	CASSGQGANTGELFF
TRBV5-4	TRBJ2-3	CASSLAGGLTDTQYF
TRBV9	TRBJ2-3	CASSGQRGVTDTQYF
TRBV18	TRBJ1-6	CASSLTGDNSPLHF
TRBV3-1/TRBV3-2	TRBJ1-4	CASSHRQLAAEKLFF
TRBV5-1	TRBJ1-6	CASSLLTEGNSPLHF
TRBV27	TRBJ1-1	CASSPTEGLNAEAFF
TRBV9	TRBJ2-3	CASSVASYTDTQYF
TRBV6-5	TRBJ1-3	CASSYSTGSGNTIYF
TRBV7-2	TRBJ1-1	CASSLLGPVLEAFF
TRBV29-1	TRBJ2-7	CSVDVRGNSYEQYF
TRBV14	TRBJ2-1	CASSKTSGGSSYNEQFF
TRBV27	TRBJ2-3	CASSPIGGRTDTQYF
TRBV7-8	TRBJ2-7	CASSLIGGSYEQYF
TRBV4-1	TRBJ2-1	CASSPPRGPTYNEQFF
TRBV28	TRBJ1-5	CASSPGGVEPQHF
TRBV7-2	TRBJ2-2	CASSLDPQGVNTGELFF
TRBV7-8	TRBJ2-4	CASSRSGTENIQYF
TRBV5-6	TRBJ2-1	CASSLITGLVNEQFF
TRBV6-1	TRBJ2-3	CASSEEQAGASSTDTQYF
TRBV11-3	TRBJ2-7	CASSLFSGGTTYEQYF
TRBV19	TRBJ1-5	CASTGLEVHQPQHF
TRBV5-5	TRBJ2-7	CASNPAGLPLEQYF
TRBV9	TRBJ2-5	CASSVALGAGQETQYF
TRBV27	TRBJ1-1	CASSAAPGGTEAFF
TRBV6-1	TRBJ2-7	CASSERQGVIVSYEQYF
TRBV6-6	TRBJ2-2	CASSATRNTGELFF
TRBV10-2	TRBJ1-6	CASSESYGSPLHF
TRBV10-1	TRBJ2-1	CASSASGPAYNEQFF
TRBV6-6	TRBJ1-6	CASSLFRGTGALSRYSPLHF
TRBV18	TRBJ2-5	CASSRTSGHQETQYF
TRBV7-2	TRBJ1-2	CASSSHGLLNYGYTF
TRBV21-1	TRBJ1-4	CADRGERTNEKLFF
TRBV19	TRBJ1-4	CASRFGRATNEKLFF
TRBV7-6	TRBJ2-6	CASSLARAGFSGANVLTF
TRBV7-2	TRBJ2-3	CASSLGAGRTDTQYF
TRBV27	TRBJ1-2	CASSPSGTGYNYGYTF
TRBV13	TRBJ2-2	CASSSTYDGMNTGELFF
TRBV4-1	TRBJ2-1	CASSQAGTSLRYYNEQFF
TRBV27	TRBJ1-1	CASSSAGRRNTEAFF
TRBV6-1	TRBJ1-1	CASSEETGTAFF
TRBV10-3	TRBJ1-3	CAIRREAGNTIYF
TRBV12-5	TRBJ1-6	CASGLLLGGARRSPLHF